Each of the 5 T cell receptor beta chains below was sequenced from the same sample in a study of blood T cell repertoires in COVID-19. Profiling relied on immunoSEQ multiplex PCR, and the TCRdb table lists in-frame clones only, not all of them. The sample records about 300,000 clones, 70% to 90% being singletons. Input material: peripheral blood. These TCRs come from a man between 70 and 80 years old with acute or convalescent COVID-19.

The chain has TRBV19 and TRBJ1-2; 8 positions match TRBD1. Germline CDR1 and CDR2: LNHDA and SQIVND (reference sequence). Trimming at V came to 10 bases and at J to 8 bases, leaving 6 bases not matched to a gene. The CDR3 has 11 amino acids. The CDR3 loop is CANPGGGGYTF. DNA of the CDR3: TGTGCCAATCCAGGGGGCGGGGGCTACACCTTC. Variable domain in full (rest from reference TRBV19 and TRBJ1-2): DGGITQSPKYLFRKEGQNVTLSCEQNLNHDAMYWYRQDPGQGLRLIYYSQIVNDFQKGDIAEGYSVSREKKESFPLTVTSAQKNPTAFYLCANPGGGGYTFGSGTRLTVV.

V and J are TRBV7-2 and TRBJ2-4; TRBD1 aligns across 8 bases. The CDR3 is made up of 15 amino acids. With V trimmed by 5 bases and J by 7 bases, 10 bases remained unmatched. CDR1 and CDR2 (germline): SGHTA, FQGNSA. CDR3 residues: CASSQRTGTDNIQYF. The DNA of the CDR3 is TGTGCCAGCAGCCAGCGGACAGGGACAGATAACATTCAGTACTTC.

The chain is built from TRBV5-1 and TRBJ2-5, with D possibly being TRBD1 (6 bases). V dropped 2 bases and J dropped 2 bases, with 13 bases sitting between them. The germline gives CDR1 SGHRS, CDR2 YFSETQ. This CDR3 spans 15 amino acids. In DNA, the CDR3 is TGCGCCAGCAGCTTAGGTGCCAGGGGACAAGAGACCCAGTACTTC. Translating gives CASSLGARGQETQYF.

The V gene is TRBV2, the J gene TRBJ2-3; D is possibly TRBD2 (5 bases). The CDR3 spans 15 residues. Germline V gene data show CDR1 as SNHLY and CDR2 as FYNNEI. V was clipped by 7 bases and J by 1 base, with 15 bases between them. The CDR3 here is CASNGYGGRTDTQYF. The CDR3 DNA follows: TGTGCCAGCAACGGGTATGGCGGGCGCACAGATACGCAGTATTTT. The whole variable domain, filled in from reference TRBV2 and TRBJ2-3, reads EPEVTQTPSHQVTQMGQEVILRCVPISNHLYFYWYRQILGQKVEFLVSFYNNEISEKSEIFDDQFSVERPDGSNFTLKIRSTKLEDSAMYFCASNGYGGRTDTQYFGPGTRLTVL.

The chain recombines TRBV27 with TRBJ2-7; TRBD1 matches 9 bases. Per germline, CDR1 MNHEY and CDR2 SMNVEV (reference sequence). The CDR3 is 14 residues long. V was clipped by 5 bases and J by 0 bases; unmatched bases: 2. The chain's CDR3 is CASSPTGGSYEQYF. CDR3 bases: TGTGCCAGCAGTCCGACAGGGGGCTCCTACGAGCAGTACTTC.